Below, 28 T cell receptor beta chains from the same sample are listed, as sequenced in a study of cytomegalovirus exposure and HLA in healthy donors (TCRdb year 2017). To prepare the library, the immunoSEQ multiplex PCR assay was applied. A mixture of 60 forward primers for TCR Vbeta segments and 13 reverse primers for TCR Jbeta segments was used in the multiplex PCR. TCRdb limited this immuneACCESS table to in-frame rearrangements with V and J called. A share of clones is missing; checked studies link under half to unresolved V genes, and the rest is unexplained. This sample has approximately 150,000 clones in its table, and approximately 83% of those were observed once. Jointly, the top ten make up 2.5% to 3.5% of the sample. Sequencing was performed on PBMCs. The receptors come from a male donor in good health and CMV-seronegative.

This chain connects TRBV2 to TRBJ2-3; the match to TRBD2 covers 12 bases. V was clipped by 2 bases and J by 4 bases; unmatched bases: 4. CDR3 size: 16 residues. Germline assignment: CDR1 SNHLY and CDR2 FYNNEI. The CDR3 region is CASSEQSSGGADTQYF. CDR3 nucleotide sequence: TGTGCCAGCAGTGAACAGTCTAGCGGGGGGGCAGATACGCAGTATTTT.

The chain has TRBV18 and TRBJ2-7; TRBD1 matches 8 bases. Germline assignment: CDR1 KGHSH and CDR2 LQKENI. The CDR3 has 15 residues. V trimming: 4 bases; J trimming: 0 bases; junction bases outside the gene matches: 5. CDR3 nucleotides: TGTGCCAGCTCACGGACAGGGTGGAACTCCTACGAGCAGTACTTC. This translates into CASSRTGWNSYEQYF.

The chain couples TRBV4-1 to TRBJ2-5, with 10 bases aligning to TRBD1. Germline CDR1 MGHRA, CDR2 YSYEKL. The CDR3 totals 14 residues. V lost 4 bases, J lost 3 bases, and 2 bases stayed unmatched. The CDR3 is CASSRQGAEETQYF. CDR3 sequence (DNA): TGCGCCAGCAGCCGACAGGGGGCGGAAGAGACCCAGTACTTC.

The chain couples TRBV6-1 to TRBJ2-3; D is possibly TRBD2 (5 bases). Germline V CDR1 and CDR2: MNHNS, SASEGT. Between the trimmed V and J ends, which lost 4 bases and 4 bases, there was a span of 6 bases. The CDR3 is made up of 12 amino acids. CDR3 in amino acids: CASSGTPDTQYF. In DNA, the CDR3 is TGTGCCAGCAGTGGGACTCCAGATACGCAGTATTTT.

The chain couples TRBV5-4 to TRBJ2-3, with D tentatively TRBD2 (6 bases). The CDR3 extends over 15 amino acids. The germline V gene has CDR1 SGHNT and CDR2 YYREEE (reference sequence). V gave up 0 bases and J gave up 0 bases, with 8 bases separating them. CDR3 residues: CASSLGGISTDTQYF. CDR3 in DNA: TGTGCCAGCAGCTTGGGCGGGATTAGCACAGATACGCAGTATTTT.

V and J are TRBV4-3 and TRBJ1-3; 10 nucleotides agree with TRBD1. From germline, CDR1 is LGHNA and CDR2 YSLEER. This CDR3 has 20 amino acids. The junction had 15 bases not matched to a gene; V was cut back by 4 bases and J by 0 bases. The CDR3 nucleotides read TGCGCCAGCAGCCCTTTCTTCGGTGGGACAGGGGATAACTCTGGAAACACCATATATTTT. Amino acids: CASSPFFGGTGDNSGNTIYF.

The chain uses TRBV7-9 and TRBJ2-1; 10 bases line up with TRBD2. This CDR3 spans 15 amino acids. The junction had 12 bases not matched to a gene; V was cut back by 11 bases and J by 5 bases. In germline, CDR1 is SEHNR, CDR2 FQNEAQ (reference sequence). Here the CDR3 reads CAQQFLTSGNNEQFF. CDR3 coding DNA: TGTGCCCAGCAGTTCCTTACTAGCGGGAACAATGAGCAGTTCTTC.

V usage is TRBV30 and J usage is TRBJ1-1, with unresolved D. Between the trimmed V and J ends, which lost 0 bases and 8 bases, there was a span of 7 bases. The germline CDR1 and CDR2 sequences are GTSNPN and SVGIG (reference sequence). The CDR3 has 11 amino acids. CDR3 nucleotides: TGTGCCTGGAGTGTATGGCAGGAAGCTTTCTTT. It translates to CAWSVWQEAFF. The variable domain in full, completed from reference TRBV30 and TRBJ1-1, reads SQTIHQWPATLVQPVGSPLSLECTVEGTSNPNLYWYRQAAGRGLQLLFYSVGIGQISSEVPQNLSASRPQDRQFILSSKKLLLSDSGFYLCAWSVWQEAFFGQGTRLTVV.

This rearrangement joins TRBV5-4 to TRBJ2-1; 12 positions agree with TRBD1. The V gene end was trimmed by 7 bases and the J gene end by 8 bases; junction bases not matched to a gene: 10. Germline loops: CDR1 SGHNT, CDR2 YYREEE (reference sequence). This CDR3 region has 15 residues. CDR3 in amino acids: CASGITGQGADEQFF. CDR3 in DNA: TGTGCCAGCGGAATAACGGGACAGGGGGCGGATGAGCAGTTCTTC.

A single count supports this clone. The chain links TRBV5-3 to TRBJ1-4, with D tentatively TRBD1 (6 bases). TRBV5-3 is classed as an ORF, of uncertain function. Trimming removed 6 bases from V and 6 bases from J, with 21 bases in between. CDR3 length: 16 amino acids. The CDR3 coding sequence is TGTGCCAGAACTGGGGCAGGGGTTGGGTGCGATGAAAAACTGTTTTTT. This encodes CARTGAGVGCDEKLFF.

The chain recombines TRBV4-1 with TRBJ1-3; no clear D. This CDR3 contains 16 residues. V was trimmed by 7 bases and J by 0 bases, leaving 16 bases between them. Germline CDR1 MGHRA, CDR2 YSYEKL. CDR3 sequence: CASTHGLSPSGNTIYF. The CDR3 DNA is TGCGCCAGCACCCATGGACTATCCCCCTCTGGAAACACCATATATTTT.

The rearrangement links TRBV11-2 to TRBJ2-2; D is undetermined. The CDR3 covers 15 residues. The germline CDR1 and CDR2 sequences are SGHAT and FQNNGV. The V end was cut by 1 base, the J end by 0 bases, with 6 bases between. This CDR3 reads CASSLVRANTGELFF. The CDR3 DNA is TGTGCCAGCAGCTTAGTGCGAGCGAACACCGGGGAGCTGTTTTTT.

The V call is TRBV19, the J call TRBJ1-3; 7 bases are shared with TRBD1. Germline V gives CDR1 LNHDA, CDR2 SQIVND (reference sequence). CDR3 length: 13 amino acids. Losses at the gene ends were 8 bases for V and 7 bases for J; bases not matched to a gene: 8. For the CDR3, the DNA is TGTGCCAGTCCGGACAGGTTAAGGAACACCATATATTTT. Protein sequence: CASPDRLRNTIYF. Combining the CDR3 with reference TRBV19 and TRBJ1-3 gives the whole variable domain DGGITQSPKYLFRKEGQNVTLSCEQNLNHDAMYWYRQDPGQGLRLIYYSQIVNDFQKGDIAEGYSVSREKKESFPLTVTSAQKNPTAFYLCASPDRLRNTIYFGEGSWLTVV.

This clone was seen a handful of times. The rearrangement joins TRBV5-1 to TRBJ1-2; 10 bases map to TRBD1. This CDR3 spans 17 amino acids. The V gene's germline CDR1 is SGHRS and CDR2 YFSETQ. V was clipped by 0 bases and J by 4 bases; unmatched bases: 9. CDR3 sequence: CASSLGTGGTDSYGYTF. The CDR3 bases are TGCGCCAGCAGCTTGGGGACAGGGGGAACTGATAGCTATGGCTACACCTTC.

This chain links TRBV28 with TRBJ1-3; a possible D gene is TRBD1 (6 bases). Germline CDR1 reads MDHEN; CDR2 reads SYDVKM. Trimming pared 4 bases from V and 1 base from J, leaving 14 bases between. This CDR3 has 16 residues. CDR3 protein: CASSYRGGISGNTIYF. CDR3 bases: TGTGCCAGCAGTTATAGGGGGGGGATTTCTGGAAACACCATATATTTT. The entire variable domain, with the rest obtained from reference TRBV28 and TRBJ1-3, is as follows: DVKVTQSSRYLVKRTGEKVFLECVQDMDHENMFWYRQDPGLGLRLIYFSYDVKMKEKGDIPEGYSVSREKKERFSLILESASTNQTSMYLCASSYRGGISGNTIYFGEGSWLTVV.

CDR3 sequence (DNA): TGTGCCAGCAGTGCTCTGGAACGCAGGGTACCATCCTACGAGCAGTACTTC. Encoded protein: CASSALERRVPSYEQYF. The chain joins TRBV2 to TRBJ2-7; TRBD1 might be the D (5 bases). Germline V gene sequence: CDR1 SNHLY, CDR2 FYNNEI. CDR3 length equals 17 residues. V lost 4 bases and J 1 base, leaving 20 bases between the germline ends. The complete variable domain, with remaining parts taken from reference TRBV2 and TRBJ2-7, reads EPEVTQTPSHQVTQMGQEVILRCVPISNHLYFYWYRQILGQKVEFLVSFYNNEISEKSEIFDDQFSVERPDGSNFTLKIRSTKLEDSAMYFCASSALERRVPSYEQYFGPGTRLTVT.

The rearrangement uses TRBV19 and TRBJ1-4; 8 bases fit TRBD1. After removal of 7 bases from V and 4 bases from J, the junction contained 5 bases not matched to a gene. Per germline, CDR1 LNHDA and CDR2 SQIVND (reference sequence). The CDR3 consists of 14 residues. The CDR3 nucleotides read TGTGCCAGTACCAGGACAGGGATTAATGAAAAACTGTTTTTT. Translating it yields CASTRTGINEKLFF.

J is TRBJ2-7 and V is TRBV28; 10 nucleotides match TRBD1. This CDR3 comprises 17 residues. V dropped 0 bases and J dropped 2; count of bases not matched to a gene: 7. Germline loops: CDR1 MDHEN, CDR2 SYDVKM. CDR3 sequence (DNA): TGTGCCAGCAGTTTATGGGGACAGGGGATTATTACCTACGAGCAGTACTTC. It encodes CASSLWGQGIITYEQYF.

This clone turned up a few times. The chain uses TRBV29-1 and TRBJ2-2; D might be TRBD1 (5 bases). CDR1 is SQVTM and CDR2 is ANQGSEA in the germline V gene. Trimming shortened V by 3 bases and J by 0 bases, and 5 bases separated the two germline ends. The CDR3 sequence is 13 residues long. The DNA for the CDR3 is TGCAGCGTTGACAGGGCGAACACCGGGGAGCTGTTTTTT. Residues: CSVDRANTGELFF.

The chain carries TRBV19 and TRBJ2-1; 7 bases line up with TRBD2. Germline lookup yields CDR1 LNHDA and CDR2 SQIVND (reference sequence). V lost 5 bases to trimming and J lost 5 bases; unmatched junction nucleotides: 6. This CDR3 is built from 14 residues. CDR3 sequence reads: CASSWGGENNEQFF. CDR3 DNA: TGTGCCAGTAGTTGGGGGGGTGAGAACAATGAGCAGTTCTTC.

This rearrangement joins TRBV7-8 to TRBJ2-7, with 11 bases fitting TRBD2. Germline V gene data show CDR1 as SGHVS and CDR2 as FQNEAQ. This CDR3 contains 15 residues. Trimming took 7 bases from V and 2 from J; bases not matched to a gene: 7. The CDR3 is CASTKIAGGTYEQYF. CDR3 DNA: TGTGCCAGCACCAAGATAGCGGGAGGGACCTACGAGCAGTACTTC.

The CDR3, as DNA: TGTGCCAGCAGGGAACAGGGATTCTATAGCAATCAGCCCCAGCATTTT. Translating it yields CASREQGFYSNQPQHF. The chain employs TRBV6-1 and TRBJ1-5; a weak D match, TRBD1 (6 bases). The CDR3 sequence is 16 residues long. V shed 6 bases and J shed 0 bases, with 15 bases lying between them. Germline V gene lookup returns CDR1 MNHNS and CDR2 SASEGT.

The chain joins TRBV28 to TRBJ1-3, with D possibly being TRBD1 (5 bases). In germline, CDR1 is MDHEN, CDR2 SYDVKM. V dropped 5 bases and J dropped 11 bases, with 13 bases sitting between them. CDR3 length: 12 amino acids. The CDR3 protein is CASSPPRGAIYF. CDR3 sequence (DNA): TGTGCCAGCAGTCCTCCGCGGGGGGCCATATATTTT.

V gene TRBV30 combines with J gene TRBJ1-6; D gene uncertain. Germline-derived CDR1 and CDR2 are GTSNPN and SVGIG (reference sequence). The CDR3 runs to 18 residues. V lost 5 bases and J lost 8, with 28 bases in between. The CDR3 region is CAWLRSSGNPTFDSPLHF. In DNA, the CDR3 is TGTGCCTGGTTAAGGTCATCCGGGAATCCAACTTTCGATTCACCCCTCCACTTT.

The sample holds a few counts of this clone. V usage is TRBV7-9 and J usage is TRBJ2-1; TRBD2 agrees at 13 bases. Germline loops: CDR1 SEHNR, CDR2 FQNEAQ (reference sequence). V lost 5 bases, J lost 15 bases, and 4 bases stayed unmatched. The length of the CDR3 is 12 residues. The CDR3 spells CASSTSGRAAFF. Written as DNA, the CDR3 is TGTGCCAGCAGCACTAGCGGGAGGGCCGCGTTCTTC.

This clone was seen only once. The chain links TRBV2 to TRBJ1-6; 7 bases line up with TRBD1. The CDR3 has 16 residues. Losses at the gene ends were 6 bases for V and 4 bases for J; bases not matched to a gene: 9. Germline V gene data show CDR1 as SNHLY and CDR2 as FYNNEI. The CDR3 region is CASRTGILPYNSPLHF. The CDR3 DNA is TGTGCCAGCAGGACAGGGATCCTCCCTTATAATTCACCCCTCCACTTT.

The genes are TRBV28 and TRBJ2-3; D may be TRBD2 (6 bases). Between the trimmed V and J ends, which lost 2 bases and 0 bases, there was a span of 6 bases. Per germline, CDR1 MDHEN and CDR2 SYDVKM. The CDR3 is 14 amino acids. CDR3 protein: CASSLGTSTDTQYF. The CDR3 DNA reads as TGTGCCAGCAGTTTAGGGACTAGCACAGATACGCAGTATTTT.

This clone was observed a single time. The junction shows a germline mismatch at one end, possibly a read error. V and J are TRBV7-3 and TRBJ2-5, with 10 positions matching TRBD1. This CDR3 contains 14 residues. Per the germline V gene, CDR1 is SGHTA and CDR2 is FQGTGA. The CDR3 loop reads CVSSWGQGSETQYF. In nucleotides, the CDR3 is TGTGTCAGCAGTTGGGGACAGGGGAGCGAGACCCAGTACTTC. The full variable domain, its missing parts supplied by reference TRBV7-3 and TRBJ2-5, is GAGVSQTPSNKVTEKGKYVELRCDPISGHTALYWYRQSLGQGPEFLIYFQGTGAADDSGLPNDRFFAVRPEGSVSTLKIQRTERGDSAVYLCVSSWGQGSETQYFGPGTRLLVL.